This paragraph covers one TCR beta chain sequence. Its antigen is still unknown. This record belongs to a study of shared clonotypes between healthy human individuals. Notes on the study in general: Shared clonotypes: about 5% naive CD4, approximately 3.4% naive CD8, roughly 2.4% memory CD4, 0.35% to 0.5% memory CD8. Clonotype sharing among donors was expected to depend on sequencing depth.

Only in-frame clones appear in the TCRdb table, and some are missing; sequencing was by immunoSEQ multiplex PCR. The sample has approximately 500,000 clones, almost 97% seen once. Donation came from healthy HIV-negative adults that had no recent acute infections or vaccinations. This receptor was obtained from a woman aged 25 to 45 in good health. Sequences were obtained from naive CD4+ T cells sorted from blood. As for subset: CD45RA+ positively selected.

CDR3 sequence: CASSLNWDEREQYF. The CDR3 DNA is TGTGCCAGCAGCTTAAATTGGGATGAAAGGGAGCAGTACTTC. The gene calls are TRBV11-3 and TRBJ2-7; no clear D gene. The CDR3 totals 14 residues. Looked up from germline, CDR1 is SGHNT and CDR2 is YENEEA. The V end was cut by 2 bases, the J end by 7 bases, with 15 bases between.